Listed below are T cell receptor beta chains from one sample, sequenced in a study of regulatory T cells in long-lasting Graves disease. TCRdb itself ran the multiplex PCR reads through MiXCR, one entry per CDR3 protein. This sample has approximately 460,000 distinct CDR3 sequences, with roughly 17% found just once. These data also featured in a second study, about T cells in Graves' hyperthyroidism and ophthalmopathy.

Sequencing used peripheral blood mononuclear cells (PBMCs), obtained at new diagnosis, from a patient treated with antithyroid drugs. Receptors originate from a woman in her 30s with Graves disease. Both conserved end residues are part of each CDR3. The D gene is left open where the match is weak. Only some rows state a clone size, as once, few, many or a class for expanded clones.

v_gene,j_gene,d_gene,abundance,CDR3aa,CDR3nt
TRBV18,TRBJ2-1,NA,many,CASSRGGSVDEQFF,TGTGCCAGCTCTCGGGGAGGTAGCGTCGATGAGCAGTTCTTC
TRBV6-1,TRBJ2-2,NA,few,CASSEPPVNRDPRSGELFF,TGTGCCAGCAGTGAACCACCCGTTAACCGGGACCCCAGGTCCGGGGAGCTGTTTTTT
TRBV28,TRBJ1-1,NA,many,CASPNTREIGNTEAFF,TGTGCCAGTCCGAATACCAGGGAAATTGGGAACACTGAAGCTTTCTTT
TRBV28,TRBJ2-5,TRBD1,many,CASSTRQGALETQYF,TGTGCCAGCAGTACAAGACAGGGGGCTTTAGAGACCCAGTACTTC
TRBV5-8,TRBJ2-6,NA,NA,CASQIRVLRSGANVLTF,TGTGCCAGCCAGATCAGGGTCTTACGCTCTGGGGCCAACGTCCTGACTTTC
TRBV3-1,TRBJ2-5,NA,NA,CASSPTGRETQYF,TGTGCCAGCAGCCCCACGGGGCGAGAGACCCAGTACTTC
TRBV12-3/TRBV12-4,TRBJ1-5,TRBD1,few,CASSLQGRSNQPQHF,TGTGCCAGCAGCCTACAGGGGAGAAGCAATCAGCCCCAGCATTTT
TRBV20-1,TRBJ2-3,NA,many,CSTTEMRPSTDTQYF,TGCAGTACAACGGAAATGCGCCCCAGCACAGATACGCAGTATTTT
TRBV28,TRBJ2-5,NA,many,CASRTPGLQETQYF,TGTGCCAGCAGGACCCCGGGCCTTCAAGAGACCCAGTACTTC
TRBV20-1,TRBJ1-1,NA,NA,CSDFQGTEAFF,TGCAGTGACTTTCAGGGTACTGAAGCTTTCTTT